This TCR beta chain derives from a study of cytomegalovirus exposure and HLA in healthy donors (TCRdb year 2017). Context from the whole study: In an earlier analysis of roughly 500 of the donors, roughly 300 Gb of sequence data and approximately 100 million unique TCR beta sequences from 150 million to 200 million T cells were reported. Typing coverage varied by locus: 629-630 donors for A, B, C, DRB1 and DQB1; 500 to 550 for DQA1; about 600 for DPA1; 450 to 480 for DPB1. Among approximately 370 genotyped donors of the cohort, an average of roughly 230,000 unique TCR beta nucleotide sequences was sequenced per donor, of which 15% to 20% were non-productive. A later genetic analysis used genome-wide SNP genotypes for about 55% of the 666 donors, treating that subset as a discovery cohort. Roughly 5 DR-DQ haplotypes were handled as single units for association and clustering, since linkage in the cohort was strong. To predict cytomegalovirus infection status, the study brought together high-throughput TCR immunosequencing, statistical association of individual TCRs with disease status, and machine learning. The aim of the study was to test whether cataloging public T cell receptors could identify signatures of past pathogen exposure. Every repertoire in the discovery cohort had been generated on one and the same sequencing platform. HLA typing covered class I and class II loci at four-digit resolution. In an earlier analysis of 587 of the donors, high-throughput TCR beta sequencing was used to judge whether each TCR beta V gene segment behaved as functional or pseudogenic. A separate validation cohort of some 130 different subjects was used in addition to the roughly 640-subject first cohort. To study patterns of TCR occurrence, a later analysis re-analyzed previously published TCR beta repertoires from 666 donors and added high-resolution HLA genotyping. Roughly 300 gigabases of sequencing data and 78 million or so unique TCR sequences were included in an early release covering roughly 600 HLA-typed donors. Rather than using new phenotypic data, the later analysis identified candidate immune exposures from TCR beta sequences and from how often those sequences occurred across donors. The T cell repertoires of under 700 subjects were profiled by immunosequencing and related to cytomegalovirus serostatus. Donor age, sex, ethnicity and CMV serostatus were collected together with the repertoire data. Among the roughly 390 genotyped donors, around 81% belonged to the genetic ancestry cluster associated with self-reported Caucasian donors.

The cohort consisted of 600 or so healthy bone marrow donors. At the time of sampling, all cohort members were nominally healthy, though unrecorded immune exposures were likely present. The donor was CMV seronegative and was included in the group of approximately 350 seronegative cohort members. A peripheral blood sample was provided by each donor, and peripheral blood mononuclear cells were used for TCR beta sequencing. The Qiagen DNeasy Blood Extraction Kit was used to extract genomic DNA from the blood cell samples. Turning to this clone: The antigen it binds to is not known. It has no much larger one-base neighbor in the sample; base qualities were not kept.

Overall study outcomes, separate from this receptor: CMV serostatus was the only immune exposure information available for the cohort. Some IMGT-functional V segments, including TRBV6-2 and TRBV6-3, could not be distinguished by the 87-base-pair reads and were therefore excluded. V-gene and J-gene trimming of TCR beta chains was associated with a missense DCLRE1C variant in a later genetic analysis, and the association was replicated in an independent cohort. Because some donors lacked HLA typing at each locus, the association tests relied only on the typed subset. The classifier was reported to diagnose cytomegalovirus status with high specificity and sensitivity in both the original cohort and the validation cohort. When HLA alleles, especially DR and DQ, strongly co-occurred, attributing TCR associations to individual alleles was difficult. A further reported finding was that TCR beta sequences accurately predicted the HLA-A and HLA-B alleles for most subjects in the first cohort. In a later analysis, HLA-associated TCR beta chains were found to be more clonally expanded and to have lower generation probabilities than equally common non-associated chains. Several of the top co-occurrence clusters appeared to be linked to parvovirus B19, influenza, CMV and Epstein-Barr virus, according to a later analysis. The sequencing pipeline was judged likely to have produced a cluster of highly shared sequence variants as a technical artifact. An earlier analysis of approximately 540 of the donors showed that most TCR beta V segments appeared in productive rearrangements either about 87% or about 30% of the time, which broadly matched IMGT annotations. In vitro tests confirmed that three of the cytomegalovirus-associated TCR beta chains recognize cytomegalovirus antigens. The authors suggested that the approach could potentially be generalized to other disease states and immunological phenotypes. In the study, 150 to 200 TCR beta chains were listed as associated with cytomegalovirus. In a later analysis, the rate of TCR association differed among HLA loci, with DRB1 alleles having the most associated TCRs and HLA-C alleles having the fewest. At a false discovery rate of 0.05, a later analysis linked 16,951 TCR beta sequences to specific HLA alleles. The earlier analysis of 587 of the donors excluded approximately 15 rarely observed V segments, including chromosome 9 orphons, because counts were too low. In a later analysis, most CMV-associated TCR beta chains were found to appear HLA-restricted, with HLA associations seemingly driven largely by CMV exposure. Most TCR sequences were seen in very few donors, while some public TCRs were found in many individuals. According to a later genetic analysis, donors in an Asian-associated ancestry cluster had fewer N-insertions in productive TCRs than the roughly 670-donor mean. Correlated functional status among segregating V segments might reflect linkage disequilibrium, but an unknown experimental factor could not be ruled out. This cohort had only TCR beta chains sequenced, and the lack of alpha or paired-chain data limited which features could be detected. Roughly uniform sequencing depth across donors was assumed in presence/absence analyses, although this assumption may not hold.

Library preparation employed the immunoSEQ multiplex PCR assay. A mixture of 60 forward primers for TCR Vbeta segments and 13 reverse primers for TCR Jbeta segments was used in the multiplex PCR. The CDR3 region of rearranged TCR beta genes was amplified from genomic DNA by a multiplex PCR assay. On the Illumina HiSeq System, the amplified TCR beta libraries were sequenced as 87-base-pair reads. On the authors' methods: A later analysis tallied around 80 million unique TCR beta chains across the 650 to 750 repertoires, and around 12 million of those chains were shared by two or more donors. To remove PCR and sequencing errors, raw reads were error-corrected and collapsed into unique sequences using a nearest-neighbor algorithm that merged closely related sequences. To assign V, D and J gene segments, CDR3 sequences were aligned to IMGT reference sequences. Each retained sequence needed at least a six-nucleotide match to both a V gene segment and a J gene segment. A rearrangement counted as productive if the CDR3 had no stop codons and remained in frame with V and J, and every other rearrangement counted as non-productive. Following IMGT convention, CDR3 was defined as the stretch from the second conserved V-encoded cysteine to the conserved J-encoded phenylalanine. The earlier analysis of more than 450 of the donors excluded sequences that lacked an unambiguous match to a single V gene segment. An earlier analysis of a few hundred of the donors classified V segments as functional when productive rearrangements were above 56.7% and as segregating when the standard deviation between donors was above 5%. A statistical classification framework was developed to diagnose cytomegalovirus status using the catalog of TCR beta chain sequences. A later analysis assigned V and J genes by comparing TCR nucleotide sequences with IMGT/GENE-DB human TR gene sequences. Using the TCRdist pipeline, a later analysis assigned CDR3 sequences along with most-parsimonious VDJ recombination scenarios. A later analysis defined each TCR beta chain by its CDR3 amino acid sequence plus V-gene family, and excluded reads lacking a unique V-gene family. A later analysis removed several hundred highly shared, low-generation-probability nucleotide sequences to deal with suspected cross-contamination and a sequencing artifact. A later analysis calculated a clonal expansion index for each public chain from normalized within-repertoire ranks of inferred template counts. Generation probabilities in a later analysis came from a VDJ recombination model fitted to out-of-frame rearrangements, and those results were checked against IGoR. In a later analysis, TCR-TCR, TCR-HLA and TCR-CMV co-occurrence was scored with hypergeometric tests, and a repertoire-size bias correction was applied to TCR pairs. A later analysis estimated false discovery rates by permuting HLA or CMV assignments 20 times. A later analysis grouped co-occurring TCRs with DBSCAN, adding TCRdist sequence similarity when clustering within HLA-allele-positive subsets. For co-occurrence clustering, repertoires with fewer than 30,000 or more than 120,000 public chains were excluded, along with 5 or 6 repertoires with anomalous nucleotide sharing. TCRdb re-hosts the immuneACCESS table, in-frame sequences only. Its copies lack some clones; in the studies checked, an unresolved V gene accounts for under half of them, and the cause for the rest is not known. That table is the source of V, J and clone size, and D and trimming were worked out from the DNA. This sample is represented by under 150,000 clones; about 80% of them were singletons. The top ten constitute around 2% of the sample.

The trim is 0 bases for V and 6 bases for J, with a gap of 11 bases between the germline ends. There are 14 amino acids in the CDR3, from cysteine to phenylalanine inclusive. Only CDR3 DNA is held: 42 bases, read in frame from base 1. CDR1 SGHRS and CDR2 YFSETQ were looked up in the germline V gene. Rearrangement joined TRBV5-1 to TRBJ2-3, with the identity of the D gene unclear. The source is a man in his thirties or forties in good health and CMV-seronegative. Material: PBMCs. The nucleotide sequence reads TGCGCCAGCAGCTTGGCCTCTGAGTTGGATACGCAGTATTTT. This sequence encodes CASSLASELDTQYF.